A selection of T cell receptor beta chains follows, all from one sample in a study of T-cell reconstitution after alpha-beta-depleted transplantation in children. MiXCR, applied by TCRdb to the PCR reads, yields one record per CDR3 protein. This table holds about 300,000 distinct CDR3 sequences, 7.5% to 9% found once. The specimen was peripheral blood, collected 360 days after TCRalphabeta/CD19-depleted stem cell transplant. The origin of the receptors is a female patient aged 2-15 years who had a stem cell transplant for Fanconi anemia, so the T cells may come from the graft donor. Each CDR3 is given with its conserved first and last residue. The D gene is left open where the match is weak. Clone size is given for some rows only: seen once, a few or many times, or a class if the clone is expanded.

v_gene,abundance,d_gene,j_gene,CDR3nt,CDR3aa
TRBV9,many,NA,TRBJ1-1,TGTGCCAGCAGCGTAGGGTCGAACACTGAAGCTTTCTTT,CASSVGSNTEAFF
TRBV18,few,NA,TRBJ2-3,TGTGCCAGCTCACCATCTGCGGGGAAAGATACGCAGTATTTT,CASSPSAGKDTQYF
TRBV10-3,many,TRBD2,TRBJ2-5,TGTGCCAGCTCGCGAGCGGGGGCAAATCAAGAGACCCAGTACTTC,CASSRAGANQETQYF
TRBV28,few,NA,TRBJ2-2,TGTGCCAGCAGTGATGGGGCAGGGGTTCCCGGGGAGCTGTTTTTT,CASSDGAGVPGELFF
TRBV11-1,NA,NA,TRBJ2-5,TGTGCCAGCAGCTTTCGGATGACCCAAACCTCCGAGACCCAGTACTTC,CASSFRMTQTSETQYF
TRBV7-9,NA,NA,TRBJ1-6,TGTGCCAGCAGCTCCCTCGGGGAATCTCCCCTCCACTTT,CASSSLGESPLHF
TRBV9,many,TRBD2,TRBJ2-1,TGTGCCAGCACCCCGTTTCCTCGGGGGGGAGGGGGCAATGAGCAGTTCTTC,CASTPFPRGGGGNEQFF
TRBV5-1,few,NA,TRBJ1-1,TGCGCCAGCAGCTTTGTCAGGAACACTGAAGCTTTCTTT,CASSFVRNTEAFF
TRBV20-1,many,NA,TRBJ2-2,TGCAGTGCTGTGTCCTCAGGGGTACGCACCGGGGAGCTGTTTTTT,CSAVSSGVRTGELFF
TRBV3-1,NA,NA,TRBJ1-1,TGTGCCAGCAGCCACGGGTGGGTGAACACTGAAGCTTTCTTT,CASSHGWVNTEAFF
TRBV29-1,many,NA,TRBJ1-2,TGCAGCGTCGTTCCCATATACAGGAACTATGGCTACACCTTC,CSVVPIYRNYGYTF
TRBV2,many,TRBD2,TRBJ2-1,TGTGCTAGCAGCGGTGGGACTAGCGGAATCGGGGTCCATGAGCAGTTCTTC,CASSGGTSGIGVHEQFF
TRBV12-3/TRBV12-4,few,TRBD1,TRBJ1-1,TGTGCCAGCAGGGGCCCCACAGGGGGCATAACTGGGAACACTGAAGCTTTCTTT,CASRGPTGGITGNTEAFF
TRBV9,NA,TRBD2,TRBJ2-1,TGTGCCAGCAGCGTAGACCCGAGGAGCGGGGGGGCTGATGAGCAGTTCTTC,CASSVDPRSGGADEQFF
TRBV15,many,NA,TRBJ1-1,TGTGCCACCAGCAGAGATTACGGGGACATGAACACTGAAGCTTTCTTT,CATSRDYGDMNTEAFF
TRBV7-2,many,TRBD2,TRBJ2-6,TGTGCCAGCAGCTTAGCTAGCGGGGCTGGGGCCAACGTCCTGACTTTC,CASSLASGAGANVLTF
TRBV5-1,many,NA,TRBJ2-5,TGCGCCAGCAGCGTTAAGGACGGCCAAGAGACCCAGTACTTC,CASSVKDGQETQYF
TRBV13,many,NA,TRBJ2-7,TGTGCCAGCAGCCCCCATAGAGATAAGCAGTACTTC,CASSPHRDKQYF
TRBV20-1,many,NA,TRBJ2-6,TGCAGTGCTCGACTGGGCATTGGGGCCAACGTCCTGACTTTC,CSARLGIGANVLTF
TRBV12-3/TRBV12-4,many,NA,TRBJ1-6,TGTGCCAGCAGTTTCGAAGGGGTTAATAATTCACCCCTCCACTTT,CASSFEGVNNSPLHF
TRBV12-3/TRBV12-4,few,NA,TRBJ1-2,TGTGCCAGCAGTTTAGTTGGCGGTTTGGCCGCCGGGGGGTATGGCTACACCTTC,CASSLVGGLAAGGYGYTF
TRBV5-1,many,TRBD1,TRBJ2-7,TGCGCCAGCAAGGCTTTTGGACAGGGCGCAAACGAGCAGTACTTC,CASKAFGQGANEQYF
TRBV7-3,many,TRBD2,TRBJ2-1,TGTGCCAGCAGCTTAGCGGGAGGGCCCCATGAGCAGTTCTTC,CASSLAGGPHEQFF
TRBV6-1,few,NA,TRBJ1-2,TGTGCCAGCAGACCGGGACACTCCTATGGCTACACCTTC,CASRPGHSYGYTF
TRBV6-2/TRBV6-3,many,NA,TRBJ1-5,TGTGCCACCAGCCCCTACCCTGCTCAGCCCCAGCATTTT,CATSPYPAQPQHF
TRBV6-1,many,NA,TRBJ2-7,TGTGCCAGCAGCTCTTATTCCGGAAGGGGCTACGAGCAGTACTTC,CASSSYSGRGYEQYF